Shown below are 16 T cell receptor beta chains from a single sample sequenced in a study of T cell responses to AZD1222 COVID-19 vaccine. The table came from immunoSEQ multiplex PCR; TCRdb's copy has only in-frame clones and leaves some out. The repertoire holds approximately 110,000 clones, roughly 87% seen once, with approximately 9.3% in the top ten. Sequences were derived from peripheral blood, sampled on day 0 of AZD1222 vaccination. These receptors came from an adult in good health.

This chain joins TRBV5-6 and TRBJ1-2, with a tentative D call TRBD1 (6 bases). The CDR3 consists of 12 residues. The germline CDR1 and CDR2 sequences are SGHDT and YYEEEE. V lost 2 bases and J 8 bases, leaving 10 bases between the germline ends. The CDR3, as DNA: TGTGCCAGCAGCTTACGGGGGCTCGGCTACACCTTC. Residues: CASSLRGLGYTF.

The rearrangement links TRBV6-5 to TRBJ1-3, with unresolved D. Germline values: CDR1 MNHEY, CDR2 SVGAGI. The V end lost 2 bases, the J end lost 0 bases, and 11 bases lay between the germline ends. There are 16 residues in the CDR3. CDR3 DNA: TGTGCCAGCAGTTACAGTCGACGGAACTCTGGAAACACCATATATTTT. Amino acids: CASSYSRRNSGNTIYF.

The rearrangement links TRBV27 to TRBJ2-7, with a possible D match to TRBD2 (6 bases). The V and J ends lost 2 bases and 0 bases respectively, with 20 bases between them. The CDR3 has 18 amino acids. Germline V gives CDR1 MNHEY, CDR2 SMNVEV (reference sequence). The CDR3 region has the DNA TGTGCCAGCAGTTTACGACCGCCGACTAGGGGATTCTCCTACGAGCAGTACTTC. As protein: CASSLRPPTRGFSYEQYF.

The chain uses TRBV4-2 and TRBJ1-2, with TRBD1 as a possible D gene (6 bases). The CDR3 is 14 residues long. Deletions cut 1 base from V and 2 bases from J, with 8 bases between. Germline CDR1 is LGHNA and CDR2 is YNFKEQ. As DNA, the CDR3 is TGTGCCAGCAGCCAAGTCGGACAGAACTATGGCTACACCTTC. It yields the protein CASSQVGQNYGYTF.

A note on this clone: A junction boundary mismatches the germline segment, possibly from a read error. The chain carries TRBV7-7 and TRBJ2-5; D gene ambiguous. The CDR3 contains 13 residues. Germline V gene sequence: CDR1 SSHAT, CDR2 FNYEAQ (reference sequence). The CDR3 spells CASSLVGQETQYF. The DNA for the CDR3 is TGTGCTAGCAGCTTAGTAGGGCAAGAGACCCAGTACTTC.

This clone was observed once. V usage is TRBV13 and J usage is TRBJ2-7, with D maybe TRBD1 (6 bases). Germline lookup yields CDR1 PRHDT and CDR2 FYEKMQ (reference sequence). The CDR3 has 15 residues. Trimming stripped 2 bases from V and 5 bases from J, with 16 bases between. The CDR3 spells CASSLRVGAEDEQYF. The CDR3 DNA reads as TGTGCCAGCAGCTTAAGAGTGGGGGCTGAAGACGAGCAGTACTTC.

This sequence joins TRBV9 and TRBJ2-3; TRBD2 matches 14 bases. Trimming at V came to 1 base and at J to 11 bases, leaving 3 bases not matched to a gene. Germline-derived CDR1 and CDR2 are SGDLS and YYNGEE. The CDR3 consists of 14 residues. CDR3 bases: TGTGCCAGCAGCGTAAAGACTAGCGGGGGGGAGCAGTATTTT. It encodes CASSVKTSGGEQYF. Using reference TRBV9 and TRBJ2-3 for the parts outside the CDR3, the full variable domain is DSGVTQTPKHLITATGQRVTLRCSPRSGDLSVYWYQQSLDQGLQFLIQYYNGEERAKGNILERFSAQQFPDLHSELNLSSLELGDSALYFCASSVKTSGGEQYFGPGTRLTVL.

The V and J genes are TRBV5-6 and TRBJ1-2; unclear D gene. Germline V gives CDR1 SGHDT, CDR2 YYEEEE. V was pared by 3 bases and J by 0 bases, with 12 bases between. The CDR3 is 15 residues long. The CDR3 DNA sequence: TGTGCCAGCAGCTCTCCCGGACGGGCTAACTATGGCTACACCTTC. It codes for CASSSPGRANYGYTF.

The rearrangement joins TRBV24-1 to TRBJ1-1; perhaps TRBD1 as D (5 bases). CDR3 length equals 12 residues. V was pared by 7 bases and J by 1 base, with 6 bases between. The germline V gene has CDR1 KGHDR and CDR2 SFDVKD. CDR3 loop: CATRGPNTEAFF. The CDR3, as DNA: TGTGCCACCAGGGGACCGAACACTGAAGCTTTCTTT.

The CDR3 is CASSSNGLNYGYTF. The CDR3 DNA reads as TGTGCCAGTAGCTCAAATGGACTGAACTATGGCTACACCTTC. The V call is TRBV19, the J call TRBJ1-2; D gene uncertain. The germline gives CDR1 LNHDA, CDR2 SQIVND (reference sequence). The CDR3 covers 14 residues. Trimming stripped 6 bases from V and 2 bases from J, with 13 bases between.

This sequence joins TRBV7-8 and TRBJ1-5; unclear D gene. CDR3 length: 15 amino acids. Between the trimmed V and J ends, which lost 1 base and 1 base, there was a span of 8 bases. Germline V CDR1 and CDR2: SGHVS, FQNEAQ. CDR3 loop: CASSLGPLSNQPQHF. CDR3 bases: TGTGCCAGCAGCTTAGGACCCCTAAGCAATCAGCCCCAGCATTTT.

V gene TRBV9 combines with J gene TRBJ1-3, with TRBD1 as a possible D gene (5 bases). CDR3 length equals 15 residues. Germline CDR1 reads SGDLS; CDR2 reads YYNGEE. Trimming removed 2 bases from V and 7 bases from J, with 16 bases in between. CDR3 in DNA: TGTGCCAGCAGCGTGGAGGGGTCCTGGGGGAACACCATATATTTT. Translation gives CASSVEGSWGNTIYF.

The chain has TRBV12-3 or TRBV12-4 and TRBJ2-7; D is unclear. V was trimmed by 5 bases and J by 3 bases, leaving 11 bases between them. The CDR3 extends over 13 amino acids. CDR3 in amino acids: CASSLGLNYEQYF. The CDR3 coding sequence is TGTGCCAGCAGTCTAGGTTTGAACTACGAGCAGTACTTC.

As to this clone: The junction does not match germline at one end; this may be a read error. The chain joins TRBV7-7 to TRBJ2-1; 9 nucleotides align to TRBD1. Germline CDR1 is SSHAT and CDR2 is FNYEAQ (reference sequence). This CDR3 has 20 amino acids. The DNA of the CDR3 is TGTGCTAGCAGCTATCCACCGGGACAGGGAGGCCTCACGGGTTACAATGAGCAGTTCTTC. Protein sequence: CASSYPPGQGGLTGYNEQFF.

The chain has TRBV28 and TRBJ2-7; the D call may be TRBD1 or TRBD2 (5 bases each). The CDR3 consists of 13 residues. V dropped 2 bases and J dropped 6 bases, with 11 bases sitting between them. Germline CDR1 reads MDHEN; CDR2 reads SYDVKM. CDR3 residues: CASSLPLGGEQYF. CDR3 in DNA: TGTGCCAGCAGTTTACCGCTTGGGGGCGAGCAGTACTTC.

This clone was seen only once. The genes are TRBV6-2 or TRBV6-3 and TRBJ2-1; D tentatively reads TRBD1 or TRBD2 (6 bases each). Trimming removed 3 bases from V and 8 bases from J, with 20 bases in between. The V gene's germline CDR1 is MNHEY and CDR2 SVGEGT. The CDR3 is 16 amino acids. The CDR3 DNA reads as TGTGCCAGCAGTTATGGGTATGGGGGGCGTTTGGATGAGCAGTTCTTC. Translation gives CASSYGYGGRLDEQFF.